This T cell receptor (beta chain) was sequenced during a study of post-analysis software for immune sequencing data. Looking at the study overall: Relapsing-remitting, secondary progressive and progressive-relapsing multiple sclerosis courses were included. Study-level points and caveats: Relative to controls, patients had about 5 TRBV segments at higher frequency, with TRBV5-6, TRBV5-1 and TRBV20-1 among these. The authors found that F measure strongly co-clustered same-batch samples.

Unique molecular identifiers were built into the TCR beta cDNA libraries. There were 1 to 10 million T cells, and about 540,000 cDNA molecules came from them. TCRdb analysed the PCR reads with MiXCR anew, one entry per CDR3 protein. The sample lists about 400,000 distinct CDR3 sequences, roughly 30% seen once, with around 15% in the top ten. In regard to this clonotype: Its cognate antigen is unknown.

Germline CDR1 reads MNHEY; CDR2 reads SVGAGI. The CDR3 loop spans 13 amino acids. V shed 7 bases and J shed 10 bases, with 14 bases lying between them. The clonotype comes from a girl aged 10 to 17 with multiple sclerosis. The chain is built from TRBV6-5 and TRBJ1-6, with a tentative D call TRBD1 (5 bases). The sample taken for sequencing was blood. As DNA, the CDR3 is TGTGCCAGCACCACTCAACAGGCGTCACCCCTCCACTTT. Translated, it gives CASTTQQASPLHF.